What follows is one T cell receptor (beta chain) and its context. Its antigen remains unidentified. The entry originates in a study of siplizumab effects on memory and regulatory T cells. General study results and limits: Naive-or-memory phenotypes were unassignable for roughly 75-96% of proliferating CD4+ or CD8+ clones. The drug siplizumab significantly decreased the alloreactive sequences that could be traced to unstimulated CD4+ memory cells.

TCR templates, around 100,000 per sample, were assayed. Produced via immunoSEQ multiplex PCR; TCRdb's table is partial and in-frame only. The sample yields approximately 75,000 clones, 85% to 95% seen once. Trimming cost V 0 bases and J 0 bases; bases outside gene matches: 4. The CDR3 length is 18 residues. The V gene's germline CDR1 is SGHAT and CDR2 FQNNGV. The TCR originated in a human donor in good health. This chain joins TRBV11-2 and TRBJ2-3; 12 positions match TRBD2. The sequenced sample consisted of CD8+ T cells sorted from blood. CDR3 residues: CASSLELAGGPSTDTQYF. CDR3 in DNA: TGTGCCAGCAGCTTAGAACTAGCGGGGGGTCCTAGCACAGATACGCAGTATTTT.